This TCR beta chain was identified during a study of blood T cell repertoires in COVID-19. Only in-frame clones appear in the TCRdb table, and some are missing; sequencing was by immunoSEQ multiplex PCR. This sample has around 100,000 clones; roughly 84% occur once, and the top ten carry approximately 7.3%. CDR1 and CDR2 (germline): LGHDT, YNNKEL (reference sequence). Trimming removed 0 bases at V and 7 bases at J, with 9 bases between. CDR3 length: 13 amino acids. The gene calls are TRBV3-1 (or the pseudogene TRBV3-2) and TRBJ2-5; D might be TRBD2 (5 bases). The source material was peripheral blood. The origin of this receptor is a man aged 30 to 45 in a cohort sampled during active COVID-19. DNA for the CDR3: TGTGCCAGCAGCCAAGAAAGGGCGGGGACCCAGTACTTC. As protein: CASSQERAGTQYF.